This is a list of T cell receptor beta chains from one sample in a study of early stage breast cancer tumors. Repertoires were generated with immunoSEQ multiplex PCR, while TCRdb's copy carries only in-frame clones and drops some. The sample includes 70,000 or so clones, 75% to 90% of them seen just once. The sample comprised blood. These receptors came from a person between 35 and 49 years old with breast cancer. Both conserved end residues are part of each CDR3. D genes are given only for firm matches. Not every row has a clone size; where given, it reads once, few, many or a size class.

.,.,TRBV14,TRBJ1-2,13,CASSQDWARGYTF,TGTGCCAGCAGCCAAGATTGGGCGAGGGGCTACACCTTC
.,.,TRBV9,TRBJ2-7,16,CASSVGLPTSSYEQYF,TGTGCCAGCAGCGTAGGTCTGCCGACTAGCTCCTACGAGCAGTACTTC
TRBD1,.,TRBV5-4,TRBJ2-7,14,CASSFRDRGYEQYF,TGTGCCAGCAGCTTCCGGGACAGGGGCTACGAGCAGTACTTC
.,.,TRBV27,TRBJ1-2,12,CASSFRGDGYTF,TGTGCCAGCAGTTTCCGGGGGGATGGCTACACCTTC
TRBD2,.,TRBV11-3,TRBJ2-1,17,CASSPSGRSSSYNEQFF,TGTGCCAGCAGCCCTAGCGGGAGGTCGAGCTCCTACAATGAGCAGTTCTTC
TRBD2,.,TRBV18,TRBJ2-1,16,CASSPRLAGGHNEQFF,TGTGCCAGCTCACCACGACTAGCGGGAGGCCACAATGAGCAGTTCTTC
TRBD1,.,TRBV28,TRBJ2-7,14,CASRSRDRTYEQYF,TGTGCCAGCAGGTCTAGGGACAGGACCTACGAGCAGTACTTC
TRBD2,.,TRBV7-8,TRBJ2-7,18,CASTRGGALGAVTYEQYF,TGTGCCAGCACGCGGGGGGGGGCCCTTGGAGCGGTTACCTACGAGCAGTACTTC
.,.,TRBV18,TRBJ2-5,11,CASSGQETQYF,TGTGCCAGCTCAGGCCAAGAGACCCAGTACTTC
.,.,TRBV19,TRBJ2-5,15,CASRGGTPSKETQYF,TGTGCCAGTAGGGGTGGGACACCGTCGAAAGAGACCCAGTACTTC
.,.,TRBV13,TRBJ2-7,14,CASSLGQGKYEQYF,TGTGCCAGCAGCTTAGGGCAGGGGAAGTACGAGCAGTACTTC
TRBD2,.,TRBV18,TRBJ2-1,17,CASSPFSRGSVYNEQFF,TGTGCCAGCTCACCATTCTCCCGCGGGAGTGTTTATAATGAGCAGTTCTTC
TRBD1,.,TRBV29-1,TRBJ2-3,13,CSSGQGTRDTQYF,TGCAGCAGTGGACAGGGGACGAGAGATACGCAGTATTTT
TRBD1,once,TRBV5-6,TRBJ1-1,17,CASSSTGTGYIYTEAFF,TGTGCCAGCAGCTCTACCGGGACAGGATATATTTACACTGAAGCTTTCTTT
TRBD1,.,TRBV10-2,TRBJ1-1,13,CASTPGQYTEAFF,TGCGCCAGCACCCCGGGACAGTACACTGAAGCTTTCTTT
.,once,TRBV9,TRBJ2-6,16,CASSHDRTSGANVLTF,TGTGCCAGCAGCCATGACAGAACCTCTGGGGCCAACGTCCTGACTTTC
.,.,TRBV9,TRBJ2-7,14,CASSSRETSYEQYF,TGTGCCAGCAGCTCGAGGGAGACCTCCTACGAGCAGTACTTC
.,.,TRBV19,TRBJ2-2,16,CASSPWEGASSGELFF,TGTGCCAGTAGCCCCTGGGAGGGGGCATCGTCCGGGGAGCTGTTTTTT
TRBD1,.,TRBV14,TRBJ2-2,21,CASSQPPIPLGQGWRTGELFF,TGTGCCAGCAGCCAACCCCCCATACCTCTGGGACAGGGGTGGAGAACCGGGGAGCTGTTTTTT
.,.,TRBV9,TRBJ1-2,16,CASSGRGRGVNYGYTF,TGTGCCAGCAGCGGCCGGGGGAGGGGAGTTAACTATGGCTACACCTTC
TRBD1,.,TRBV19,TRBJ1-3,16,CASSTGDRFSGNTIYF,TGTGCCAGTAGTACTGGGGACAGGTTCTCTGGAAACACCATATATTTT
.,.,TRBV29-1,TRBJ2-2,13,CSATGGFTGELFF,TGCAGCGCCACCGGGGGCTTCACCGGGGAGCTGTTTTTT
TRBD2,.,TRBV7-9,TRBJ2-1,13,CASSSSGNNEQFF,TGTGCCAGCAGCTCTAGCGGAAACAATGAGCAGTTCTTC
TRBD2,.,TRBV6-1,TRBJ2-1,15,CASSSSGGSYNEQFF,TGTGCCAGCAGTTCTAGCGGGGGCTCCTACAATGAGCAGTTCTTC
.,.,TRBV2,TRBJ1-2,12,CASSTGNYGYTF,TGTGCCAGCAGTACAGGGAACTATGGCTACACCTTC
TRBD1,.,TRBV12-5,TRBJ1-2,15,CASGLVKKGANGYTF,TGTGCTAGTGGTTTGGTAAAGAAGGGGGCCAATGGCTACACCTTC
TRBD1,.,TRBV5-4,TRBJ1-1,14,CASSLWTGDTEAFF,TGTGCCAGCAGCTTGTGGACAGGAGACACTGAAGCTTTCTTT
.,.,TRBV2,TRBJ1-4,15,CASSDSGMTNEKLFF,TGTGCCAGCAGTGATAGTGGGATGACTAATGAAAAACTGTTTTTT
TRBD1,.,TRBV28,TRBJ1-2,15,CASSTTGTGGYGYTF,TGTGCCAGCAGTACTACCGGGACAGGGGGCTATGGCTACACCTTC
.,.,TRBV28,TRBJ1-2,13,CASSAPAGYGYTF,TGTGCCAGCAGTGCCCCGGCGGGCTATGGCTACACCTTC
.,once,TRBV5-1,TRBJ1-1,13,CASTTTGVTEAFF,TGCGCCAGCACTACCACCGGGGTCACTGAAGCTTTCTTT